This T cell receptor beta chain derives from a study of blood T cells in healthy people across ages. Overall study: Per two T cells, template switching captured roughly one barcoded beta molecule. General observations from the study: Lack of knowledge of donor CMV status possibly confounded expanded clonotype changes. The fall in TCR beta diversity per million T cells was roughly linear with age.

Sample-barcoded 5' priming and a J-beta primer mix drove a second PCR of roughly 6 to 12 cycles. Each cDNA molecule carried a tag from a template-switch adaptor that contained 12 random nucleotides. TCRdb re-called the 5' RACE reads with MiXCR, one entry per CDR3 protein. The sample has more than 1,400,000 distinct CDR3 sequences; 42% are singletons. Germline V gene lookup returns CDR1 SGHRS and CDR2 YFSETQ. This CDR3 is 15 amino acids long. Between the trimmed V and J ends, which lost 1 base and 3 bases, there was a span of 13 bases. This clonotype showed up just a few times. Its antigen is still unknown.

The TCR comes from a young woman in good health. The chain joins TRBV5-1 to TRBJ2-5, with a tentative D call TRBD2 (5 bases). Sequenced: blood. The CDR3, as DNA: TGCGCCAGCAGCTTGACCGCCGCAGCGGAAGAGACCCAGTACTTC. It encodes CASSLTAAAEETQYF. Looking up the rest from reference TRBV5-1 and TRBJ2-5 gives the full variable domain: KAGVTQTPRYLIKTRGQQVTLSCSPISGHRSVSWYQQTPGQGLQFLFEYFSETQRNKGNFPGRFSGRQFSNSRSEMNVSTLELGDSALYLCASSLTAAAEETQYFGPGTRLLVL.